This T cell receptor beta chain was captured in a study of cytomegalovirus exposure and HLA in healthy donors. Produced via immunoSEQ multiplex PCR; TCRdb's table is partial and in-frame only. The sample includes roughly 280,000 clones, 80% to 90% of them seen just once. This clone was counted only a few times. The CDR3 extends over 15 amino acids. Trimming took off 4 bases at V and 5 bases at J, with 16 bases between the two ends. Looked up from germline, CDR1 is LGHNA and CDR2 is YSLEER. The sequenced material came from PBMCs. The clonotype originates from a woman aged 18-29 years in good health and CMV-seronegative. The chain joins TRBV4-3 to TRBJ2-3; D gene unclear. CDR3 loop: CASSRRHQNGDTQYF. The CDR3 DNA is TGCGCCAGCAGCCGTAGACACCAAAATGGAGATACGCAGTATTTT.